The 7 T cell receptor beta chains listed next were all sequenced from one sample in a study of T cell responses to AZD1222 COVID-19 vaccine. TCRdb's copy holds only in-frame clones and misses some; the assay was immunoSEQ multiplex PCR. This table holds approximately 110,000 clones, about nine tenths found once. The sample in question was peripheral blood, obtained on day 0 of AZD1222 vaccination. The receptors here all came from an adult in good health.

The chain joins TRBV14 to TRBJ1-1, with 7 bases lining up with TRBD1. Germline trimming cut 1 base from V and 7 bases from J; bases unmatched to any gene: 9. The germline CDR1 and CDR2 sequences are SGHDN and FVKESK. The CDR3 loop spans 15 amino acids. CDR3 DNA: TGTGCCAGCAGCCAAGGGGGAGGGGGCGGCGGTGAAGCTTTCTTT. Translation gives CASSQGGGGGGEAFF.

The chain combines TRBV7-9 with TRBJ1-3, with TRBD1 identical over 8 bases. Unmatched junction bases numbered 6, after V lost 5 bases and J lost 3 bases. This CDR3 region has 15 residues. Germline CDR1 and CDR2: SEHNR and FQNEAQ (reference sequence). The CDR3 protein is CASSPRTGIGNTIYF. CDR3 DNA sequence: TGTGCCAGCAGCCCGCGGACAGGGATTGGAAACACCATATATTTT.

The chain couples TRBV2 to TRBJ2-7; 10 nucleotides align to TRBD1. Trimming at V came to 7 bases and at J to 5 bases, leaving 5 bases not matched to a gene. Germline V gene lookup returns CDR1 SNHLY and CDR2 FYNNEI. The CDR3 is 13 residues long. CDR3 region: CASKGTGVNEQYF. The CDR3 DNA reads as TGTGCCAGCAAGGGGACAGGGGTGAACGAGCAGTACTTC.

This chain joins TRBV30 and TRBJ2-2; 8 bases align to TRBD2. The CDR3 totals 13 residues. Germline assignment: CDR1 GTSNPN and CDR2 SVGIG (reference sequence). The V gene end was trimmed by 0 bases and the J gene end by 11 bases; junction bases not matched to a gene: 5. CDR3 sequence reads: CAWSVTVAGELFF. The CDR3 region has the DNA TGTGCCTGGAGTGTAACGGTAGCGGGAGAGCTGTTTTTT.

The rearrangement uses TRBV6-2 or TRBV6-3 and TRBJ1-1, with no clear D. V dropped 6 bases and J dropped 7 bases, with 9 bases sitting between them. Germline lookup yields CDR1 MNHEY and CDR2 SVGEGT. The CDR3 is made up of 11 amino acids. DNA for the CDR3: TGTGCCAGCAGCCTTAATCTTGAAGCTTTCTTT. Protein product: CASSLNLEAFF.

The chain joins TRBV18 to TRBJ1-4; tentatively, D is TRBD1 (5 bases). V lost 6 bases to trimming and J lost 1 base, with 9 bases between them. The length of the CDR3 is 14 residues. CDR1 and CDR2 from the germline V gene are KGHSH and LQKENI. In nucleotides, the CDR3 is TGTGCCAGCTCCGACGGGGGAACTAATGAAAAACTGTTTTTT. As protein: CASSDGGTNEKLFF.

The chain employs TRBV5-1 and TRBJ2-1; unclear D gene. Germline assignment: CDR1 SGHRS and CDR2 YFSETQ. The length of the CDR3 is 13 residues. The V gene lost 3 bases and the J gene lost 6 bases, with 10 bases spanning the gap. The CDR3 reads CASSWGSGNEQFF. Here the CDR3 DNA reads TGCGCCAGCAGCTGGGGTTCGGGCAATGAGCAGTTCTTC.